Below are 9 T cell receptor beta chains sequenced from a single sample in a study of T cell responses to AZD1222 COVID-19 vaccine (dated by TCRdb to 2020 to 2022). Library generation was performed with the immunoSEQ multiplex PCR assay. TCRdb retrieved this table from immuneACCESS and kept in-frame rearrangements only. Not all clones are present; in checked studies, unresolved V genes account for under half, and no reason is known for the remainder. Within this sample are some 110,000 clones, with around 88% of them counted one time only. The ten largest clonotypes hold roughly 7% of the sample. The sample's time point label, in plain terms: about 28 days (+/-7) after the second vaccine dose. Sequencing was performed on peripheral blood, taken 28 days after the second AZD1222 dose. These TCRs come from an adult who received the AZD1222 COVID-19 vaccine.

This rearrangement joins TRBV12-5 to TRBJ2-1; 7 nucleotides align to TRBD1. Germline V gene data show CDR1 as LGHNT and CDR2 as FRNRAP. The CDR3 totals 13 residues. The junction had 9 bases not matched to a gene; V was cut back by 1 base and J by 15 bases. CDR3 in amino acids: CASGLALRDRAFF. The CDR3 DNA reads TGTGCTAGTGGTTTGGCTCTTAGGGACAGAGCGTTCTTC.

CDR3 DNA sequence: TGTGCCACCAGCAGTAACGGCCAGGGTGTTGGCTACACCTTC. Translating gives CATSSNGQGVGYTF. The V call is TRBV15, the J call TRBJ1-2, with TRBD1 as a possible D gene (5 bases). Trimming stripped 3 bases from V and 7 bases from J, with 15 bases between. The CDR3 is 14 residues long. CDR1 is LNHNV, CDR2 YYDKDF, per germline (reference sequence).

This clone was detected only a few times. The chain has TRBV5-1 and TRBJ2-7, with 9 bases lining up with TRBD1. Per germline, CDR1 SGHRS and CDR2 YFSETQ. This CDR3 is built from 16 residues. V shed 2 bases, J shed 2 bases, and the junction held 8 bases outside the gene matches. The CDR3 sequence is CASSLQSGTGPYEQYF. CDR3 bases: TGCGCCAGCAGCTTACAGTCCGGGACAGGGCCCTACGAGCAGTACTTC.

V usage is TRBV3-1 (or the pseudogene TRBV3-2) and J usage is TRBJ2-7; TRBD2 matches 11 bases. Looked up from germline, CDR1 is LGHDT and CDR2 is YNNKEL (reference sequence). This CDR3 region has 17 residues. J was trimmed by 3 bases and V by 0 bases; bases with no gene match: 7. CDR3 protein: CASSQDAGLAENYEQYF. The CDR3 nucleotides are TGTGCCAGCAGCCAAGACGCGGGACTAGCGGAGAACTACGAGCAGTACTTC.

The chain recombines TRBV7-9 with TRBJ2-7; D is ambiguous. Germline V lookup: CDR1 SEHNR, CDR2 FQNEAQ (reference sequence). The CDR3 loop spans 12 amino acids. V was pared by 2 bases and J by 2 bases, with 4 bases between. CDR3 DNA: TGTGCCAGCAGCTTATCGGCCTACGAGCAGTACTTC. It codes for CASSLSAYEQYF.

The chain couples TRBV4-1 to TRBJ1-6; no definite D call. The CDR3 spans 15 residues. Germline CDR1 MGHRA, CDR2 YSYEKL. V gave up 1 base and J gave up 7 bases, with 11 bases separating them. For the CDR3, the DNA is TGCGCCAGCAGCCAAGCGCCGGGTTCAAATTCACCCCTCCACTTT. It is translated as CASSQAPGSNSPLHF.

The chain uses TRBV6-2 or TRBV6-3 and TRBJ1-2; no clear D gene. CDR1 and CDR2 (germline): MNHEY, SVGEGT. Trimming stripped 2 bases from V and 4 bases from J, with 5 bases between. The CDR3 has 12 amino acids. CDR3 region: CASSYQIYGYTF. Written as DNA, the CDR3 is TGTGCCAGCAGTTACCAGATCTATGGCTACACCTTC.

The chain combines TRBV11-3 with TRBJ1-1; D remains ambiguous. This CDR3 contains 13 residues. Germline CDR1 reads SGHNT; CDR2 reads YENEEA. V lost 7 bases, J lost 1 base, and 10 bases lay in between. The CDR3 spells CASTQSPNTEAFF. The CDR3 region has the DNA TGTGCCAGCACTCAGAGCCCGAACACTGAAGCTTTCTTT.

The chain uses TRBV10-2 and TRBJ2-2; 7 nucleotides agree with TRBD2. The germline CDR1 and CDR2 sequences are WSHSY and SAAADI. The CDR3 is 15 amino acids. Germline trimming cut 4 bases from V and 5 bases from J; bases unmatched to any gene: 7. CDR3 in DNA: TGCGCCAGCAGTGCAGGGCGGGAGTGGACCGGGGAGCTGTTTTTT. Translating it yields CASSAGREWTGELFF.